This T cell receptor beta chain was observed in a study of persistence of HIV-infected CD4 T cells. Study-level information: Median time on suppressive ART was approximately eight years.

There are 14 residues in the CDR3. Trimming removed 3 bases from V and 6 bases from J; junction bases left unmatched: 8. CDR1 is SGHVS and CDR2 is FQNEAQ in the germline V gene. The stimulus was lysate of CMV-infected fibroblasts, 10 ug/mL. Memory cells lacking CD40L and CD69 with high CD45RO were sorted. Concerning this clone: Its specificity is unknown.

Sequencing used immunoSEQ version 4 in survey mode. Sequencing used immunoSEQ multiplex PCR; TCRdb keeps in-frame clones, though not all of them. The sample records 25,000 to 30,000 clones, approximately 78% being singletons. The chain employs TRBV7-8 and TRBJ2-7, with 7 bases that match TRBD1. This specimen consisted of CD4+ T cells sorted from PBMCs after approximately 19-hour stimulation, obtained from a patient who received antiretroviral therapy. The source is an adult man with HIV who was CMV-seropositive. The CDR3 DNA is TGTGCCAGCAGCTTCCGGACAGGTCTCTCCGAGCAGTACTTC. Amino acids: CASSFRTGLSEQYF.